A selection of T cell receptor beta chains follows, all from one sample in a study of CD8 T cells in Susac syndrome. TCRdb analysed the immunoSEQ multiplex PCR reads with MiXCR anew, one entry per CDR3 protein. The repertoire holds 150,000 to 200,000 distinct CDR3 sequences, approximately 92% seen once, with approximately 0.14% in the top ten. The sample taken for sequencing was CD4+ T cells from PBMCs. The receptors were gathered from a human donor in good health. CDR3s include the opening cysteine and the closing phenylalanine or tryptophan. Fields, in order: V gene, CDR3 protein.

V gene: TRBV5-1
CDR3 protein: CASSGQGIEAFF

V gene: TRBV19
CDR3 protein: CASRSGDRGLRNEQFF

V gene: TRBV5-1
CDR3 protein: CASSPGGGLLYEQYF

V gene: TRBV3-1
CDR3 protein: CASSWGTSGNTIYF

V gene: TRBV10-3
CDR3 protein: CAIRQGPDTQYF

V gene: TRBV14
CDR3 protein: CASSQDQESYEQYF

V gene: TRBV12-3/TRBV12-4
CDR3 protein: CASSLEWQIRTQYF

V gene: TRBV5-1
CDR3 protein: CASSLGFGNTEAFF

V gene: TRBV3-1
CDR3 protein: CASSQAGAGTDTQYF

V gene: TRBV24-1
CDR3 protein: CATSDGGLAGTQETQYF

V gene: TRBV7-9
CDR3 protein: CASSSIRWGQETQYF

V gene: TRBV20-1
CDR3 protein: CSARQDVNQPQHF

V gene: TRBV11-2
CDR3 protein: CASSASSGAPSQYF

V gene: TRBV3-1
CDR3 protein: CASSPRLAGGRSAGELFF

V gene: TRBV7-2
CDR3 protein: CASSLVEGYTF

V gene: TRBV3-1
CDR3 protein: CASSIRVGSYEQYF

V gene: TRBV20-1
CDR3 protein: CSARDIGLTSGNTIYF

V gene: TRBV4-1
CDR3 protein: CASSQDPNRGGYTF

V gene: TRBV2
CDR3 protein: CASSPSITTYEQYF

V gene: TRBV7-3
CDR3 protein: CASSLSAAAPGGYTF

V gene: TRBV29-1
CDR3 protein: CSVERGQGFPDTQYF

V gene: TRBV7-9
CDR3 protein: CASSLRGQGFNEQYF